These T cell receptor beta chains were read from a single sample in a study of OX40 agonist ivuxolimab in advanced cancers. Data came from immunoSEQ multiplex PCR; TCRdb stores just in-frame clones and leaves some out. Among tens of thousands of clones, around four fifths were seen once, and the ten largest hold about 2.1%. The material was CD4+ or CD8+ T cells sorted from blood, obtained in a trial of the OX40 agonist ivuxolimab. All receptors derive from an adult with an advanced solid tumor such as melanoma, head and neck, liver or kidney cancer. Each CDR3 is given with its conserved first and last residue. D genes are given only for firm matches. Clone size is shown for a subset of rows, as once, few, many or a class of expanded clone.

j_gene,abundance,v_gene,d_gene,len,CDR3nt,CDR3aa
TRBJ2-5,-,TRBV19,TRBD2,15,TGTGCCAGTAGTACGGGACTAGCGGGGTCGGAGACCCAGTACTTC,CASSTGLAGSETQYF
TRBJ2-5,-,TRBV14,-,13,TGTGCCAGCAGCCACGTCCTTCAAGAGACCCAGTACTTC,CASSHVLQETQYF
TRBJ1-2,-,TRBV5-1,TRBD1,15,TGCGCCAGCAGCTTGTCAGGACAGGGGGCAGATGGCTACACCTTC,CASSLSGQGADGYTF
TRBJ2-7,-,TRBV5-1,-,13,TGCGCCAGCAGCCAAAGGGAAGAGGGCGAGCAGTACTTC,CASSQREEGEQYF
TRBJ2-7,-,TRBV5-5,-,12,TGTGCCAGCAGCTTGGGGGGCTACGAGCAGTACTTC,CASSLGGYEQYF
TRBJ1-3,-,TRBV30,-,15,TGTGCCTGGAGGCCGATGGACCGGGCTGGAAACACCATATATTTT,CAWRPMDRAGNTIYF
TRBJ1-1,-,TRBV9,TRBD1,15,TGTGCCAGCAGCGTAGGGACAGGTTTTAGGACTGAAGCTTTCTTT,CASSVGTGFRTEAFF
TRBJ2-3,-,TRBV29-1,TRBD2,13,TGCAGCGTTCGAGCGGGAAGCACAGATACGCAGTATTTT,CSVRAGSTDTQYF
TRBJ2-3,-,TRBV10-1,TRBD1,14,TGCGCCAGCACCCTACAGACAGGGCCAGATACGCAGTATTTT,CASTLQTGPDTQYF
TRBJ1-2,-,TRBV6-5,-,16,TGTGCCAGCAGTTCCCAAGTGTCGGGGGGGCGTAGTGGCTACACCTTC,CASSSQVSGGRSGYTF
TRBJ1-2,few,TRBV5-1,TRBD1,15,TGCGCCAGCAGTTTGGGACAGGGGAGGACCTATGGCTACACCTTC,CASSLGQGRTYGYTF
TRBJ1-4,-,TRBV7-9,-,16,TGTGCCAGCAGCCCCCGTGGGGGGGCTGCTAATGAAAAACTGTTTTTT,CASSPRGGAANEKLFF
TRBJ2-1,-,TRBV5-4,-,13,TGTGCCAGCAGCTTGGGGCTCTTCAATGAGCAGTTCTTC,CASSLGLFNEQFF
TRBJ1-2,few,TRBV7-6,-,16,TGTGCCAGCAGCTTAGAGGAACGGACAAGGGAGCATGGCTACACCTTC,CASSLEERTREHGYTF
TRBJ2-7,-,TRBV11-2,TRBD1,17,TGTGCCAGCAGCACCCTACAGGACAGGTCGAGGGCCTACGAGCAGTACTTC,CASSTLQDRSRAYEQYF
TRBJ1-4,once,TRBV18,-,14,TGTGCCAGCTCACCGCTGGGCACAAATGAAAAACTGTTTTTT,CASSPLGTNEKLFF
TRBJ1-1,-,TRBV5-1,-,13,TGCGCCAGCAGACAGTCCGAATACACTGAAGCTTTCTTT,CASRQSEYTEAFF
TRBJ2-7,-,TRBV6-5,-,13,TGTGCCAGCAGTTACTCGATATGGGGCGAGCAGTACTTC,CASSYSIWGEQYF
TRBJ1-4,-,TRBV7-8,TRBD1,15,TGTGCCAGCAGCCTAAGGACAGGGGAGGCAGGAAAACTGTTTTTT,CASSLRTGEAGKLFF
TRBJ1-1,-,TRBV5-6,-,16,TGTGCCAGCAGCCGCCGGGGCGCCACTATGAACACTGAAGCTTTCTTT,CASSRRGATMNTEAFF
TRBJ2-3,-,TRBV5-4,-,11,TGTGCCAGCAGCTTAAGAAATACGCAGTATTTT,CASSLRNTQYF
TRBJ1-2,-,TRBV2,-,14,TGTGCCGGGAGCCGGGCGGGTGAGGGCTATGGCTACACCTTC,CAGSRAGEGYGYTF